These T cell receptor beta chains were read from a single sample in a study of cytotoxic CD8 clonotypes in ibrutinib-treated CLL. The assay was immunoSEQ multiplex PCR, and TCRdb's table has in-frame clones only and misses some. The repertoire holds about 25,000 clones, with 70% to 90% as singletons. The starting material was PBMCs, obtained after 24 months of ibrutinib treatment. These TCRs come from a human donor with chronic lymphocytic leukemia. CDR3s include the opening cysteine and the closing phenylalanine or tryptophan. D genes are given only for firm matches. Size tells how often a clone was seen (once, few, many) or the class of an expanded clone, and some rows leave it out.

j_call: TRBJ1-3; clone_size: .; v_call: TRBV18; d_call: .; cdr3_nt: TGTGCCAGCTCACCACCGGACAGTTTTGGAAACACCATATATTTT; cdr3_aa: CASSPPDSFGNTIYF
j_call: TRBJ2-1; clone_size: .; v_call: TRBV27; d_call: TRBD2; cdr3_nt: TGTGCCAGCAGTTTACTGGGACTAGCGGGGGCCTATGAGCAGTTCTTC; cdr3_aa: CASSLLGLAGAYEQFF
j_call: TRBJ2-1; clone_size: .; v_call: TRBV19; d_call: TRBD2; cdr3_nt: TGTGCCAGTAGTATTATAGGCGGGGGGGCCTACAATGAGCAGTTCTTC; cdr3_aa: CASSIIGGGAYNEQFF
j_call: TRBJ2-1; clone_size: few; v_call: TRBV7-2; d_call: .; cdr3_nt: TGTGCCAGCAGCCAACCGTTCGGGGCGGGTTACAATGAGCAGTTCTTC; cdr3_aa: CASSQPFGAGYNEQFF
j_call: TRBJ1-5; clone_size: medium-sized; v_call: TRBV7-9; d_call: .; cdr3_nt: TGTGCCAGCAGCTCCAATAGCAATCAGCCCCAGCATTTT; cdr3_aa: CASSSNSNQPQHF
j_call: TRBJ1-5; clone_size: .; v_call: TRBV28; d_call: TRBD1; cdr3_nt: TGTGCCAGCAGGACAGGGGGCTTATATCAGCCCCAGCATTTT; cdr3_aa: CASRTGGLYQPQHF
j_call: TRBJ1-1; clone_size: .; v_call: TRBV27; d_call: .; cdr3_nt: TGTGCCAGCAGTCCAACCGCGGGAGGTGAAGCTTTCTTT; cdr3_aa: CASSPTAGGEAFF
j_call: TRBJ1-1; clone_size: .; v_call: TRBV14; d_call: TRBD1; cdr3_nt: TGTGCCAGCAGCCAAGTTGCAAGAGGACAGGGAGAAGCTTTCTTT; cdr3_aa: CASSQVARGQGEAFF
j_call: TRBJ2-1; clone_size: .; v_call: TRBV7-8; d_call: TRBD2; cdr3_nt: TGTGCCAGCAGCTTGATAGCGGGGGGGCAGGGCGGTGAGCAGTTCTTC; cdr3_aa: CASSLIAGGQGGEQFF
j_call: TRBJ1-2; clone_size: .; v_call: TRBV7-9; d_call: .; cdr3_nt: TGTGCCAGCAGCTTCTTCGGGGATTCCCTTGGGGGCTACACCTTC; cdr3_aa: CASSFFGDSLGGYTF
j_call: TRBJ2-3; clone_size: .; v_call: TRBV5-8; d_call: TRBD2; cdr3_nt: TGTGCCAGCGGAATAGCGGGGGGAGATACGCAGTATTTT; cdr3_aa: CASGIAGGDTQYF
j_call: TRBJ2-2; clone_size: .; v_call: TRBV10-3; d_call: TRBD1; cdr3_nt: TGTGCCATCAAACCGGGACAGGGGGCTGGCACCGGGGAGCTGTTTTTT; cdr3_aa: CAIKPGQGAGTGELFF
j_call: TRBJ2-5; clone_size: .; v_call: TRBV18; d_call: .; cdr3_nt: TGTGCCAGCTCACCGCCGAGCCAAGAGACCCAGTACTTC; cdr3_aa: CASSPPSQETQYF
j_call: TRBJ2-5; clone_size: .; v_call: TRBV5-1; d_call: .; cdr3_nt: TGCGCCAGCAGCTTGCAGGCCCAAGAGACCCAGTACTTC; cdr3_aa: CASSLQAQETQYF
j_call: TRBJ1-6; clone_size: .; v_call: TRBV7-2; d_call: TRBD1; cdr3_nt: TGTGCCAGCAGCCGACAGGGATCGAGCTCCTATAATTCACCCCTCCACTTT; cdr3_aa: CASSRQGSSSYNSPLHF
j_call: TRBJ2-1; clone_size: .; v_call: TRBV27; d_call: .; cdr3_nt: TGTGCCAGCAGTTTACGGCAGGGGTTGGACAATGAGCAGTTCTTC; cdr3_aa: CASSLRQGLDNEQFF
j_call: TRBJ2-2; clone_size: .; v_call: TRBV5-1; d_call: TRBD1; cdr3_nt: TGCGCCAGCAGCCAATCCCTGGACAGGGACGGGGAGCTGTTTTTT; cdr3_aa: CASSQSLDRDGELFF
j_call: TRBJ1-2; clone_size: .; v_call: TRBV19; d_call: .; cdr3_nt: TGTGCCAGTAGTAAGTTGGGAGGTTTAGCTGGCTACACCTTC; cdr3_aa: CASSKLGGLAGYTF
j_call: TRBJ1-4; clone_size: .; v_call: TRBV6-6; d_call: .; cdr3_nt: TGTGCCAGCAGCCAACCACTATGGGAAAATGAAAAACTGTTTTTT; cdr3_aa: CASSQPLWENEKLFF
j_call: TRBJ2-7; clone_size: .; v_call: TRBV5-4; d_call: TRBD1; cdr3_nt: TGTGCCAGCGGATCCTTCGTGACAGGGGCCTACGAGCAGTACTTC; cdr3_aa: CASGSFVTGAYEQYF
j_call: TRBJ2-5; clone_size: .; v_call: TRBV5-1; d_call: TRBD1; cdr3_nt: TGCGCCAGCAGCTCCGGACAGGCCCCCGAGGCCCAGTACTTC; cdr3_aa: CASSSGQAPEAQYF
j_call: TRBJ2-6; clone_size: .; v_call: TRBV2; d_call: .; cdr3_nt: TGTGCCAGCAGTGCCGGGACGGGCTCTGGGGCCAACGTCCTGACTTTC; cdr3_aa: CASSAGTGSGANVLTF
j_call: TRBJ2-3; clone_size: .; v_call: TRBV5-1; d_call: TRBD2; cdr3_nt: TGCGCCAGCAGCTTGGGGGCGGGGGATGGGACAGATACGCAGTATTTT; cdr3_aa: CASSLGAGDGTDTQYF
j_call: TRBJ1-1; clone_size: .; v_call: TRBV30; d_call: TRBD1; cdr3_nt: TGTGCCTGGAGTCCTTGGGACAGGAACACTGAAGCTTTCTTT; cdr3_aa: CAWSPWDRNTEAFF
j_call: TRBJ2-3; clone_size: .; v_call: TRBV18; d_call: TRBD1; cdr3_nt: TGTGCCAGCTCAGTACTTCGCGGGTCAGGGACAGATACGCAGTGTTTT; cdr3_aa: CASSVLRGSGTDTQCF
j_call: TRBJ2-1; clone_size: few; v_call: TRBV4-2; d_call: TRBD1; cdr3_nt: TGTGCCAGCAGCCAAATGGGCGGACAGGGGACGAATGAGCAGTTCTTC; cdr3_aa: CASSQMGGQGTNEQFF